The 32 T cell receptor beta chains below all came from one sample that was sequenced in a study of blood T cell repertoires in COVID-19. The protocol was immunoSEQ multiplex PCR, while the TCRdb copy is restricted to in-frame clones and leaves out a portion. The repertoire holds over 250,000 clones, with about 89% as singletons. The sample was PBMCs or T cells enriched from blood (not recorded which). The receptor set was obtained from a woman in her late teens or twenties who had recovered from COVID-19.

V usage is TRBV30 and J usage is TRBJ2-5; 10 nucleotides agree with TRBD2. Germline CDR1 reads GTSNPN; CDR2 reads SVGIG (reference sequence). CDR3 length: 17 residues. The junction had 12 bases not matched to a gene; V was cut back by 0 bases and J by 5 bases. CDR3 amino acids: CAWSVPRVAGGGETQYF. The CDR3 region has the DNA TGTGCCTGGAGTGTACCGAGGGTAGCGGGAGGAGGGGAGACCCAGTACTTC.

The chain links TRBV7-6 to TRBJ1-3; 8 bases are a match to TRBD1. Per germline, CDR1 SGHVS and CDR2 FNYEAQ. V lost 1 base, J lost 2 bases, and 4 bases stayed unmatched. This CDR3 has 16 amino acids. The CDR3 is CASSLGSGGTGNTIYF. The CDR3, as DNA: TGTGCCAGCAGCTTAGGGTCAGGGGGCACTGGAAACACCATATATTTT.

The rearrangement links TRBV15 to TRBJ2-6, with D tentatively TRBD1 (6 bases). The CDR3 runs to 15 residues. CDR1 is LNHNV, CDR2 YYDKDF, per germline (reference sequence). V dropped 5 bases and J dropped 1 base, with 9 bases sitting between them. The CDR3 loop is CATSEGDSGANVLTF. CDR3 nucleotides: TGTGCCACCAGCGAGGGGGATTCTGGGGCCAACGTCCTGACTTTC.

The V gene is TRBV27, the J gene TRBJ2-1; 11 nucleotides agree with TRBD2. The V gene's germline CDR1 is MNHEY and CDR2 SMNVEV (reference sequence). This CDR3 contains 16 residues. V lost 2 bases to trimming and J lost 7 bases; unmatched junction nucleotides: 7. The CDR3 DNA reads as TGTGCCAGCAGTTTACTAGCGGGAGGCATAGGAAATGAGCAGTTCTTC. Protein product: CASSLLAGGIGNEQFF.

As to this clone: Other DNA sequences in the same sample also yield this CDR3. This chain joins TRBV19 and TRBJ2-6; TRBD1 matches 7 bases. The length of the CDR3 is 18 residues. Germline CDR1 LNHDA, CDR2 SQIVND (reference sequence). Losses at the gene ends were 6 bases for V and 0 bases for J; bases not matched to a gene: 11. DNA for the CDR3: TGTGCCAGTAGCGCTTTGGGACAGACAAGCTCTGGGGCCAACGTCCTGACTTTC. The encoded protein is CASSALGQTSSGANVLTF.

V is TRBV3-1 (or the pseudogene TRBV3-2) and J is TRBJ2-7; weak D call: TRBD2 (6 bases). Germline CDR1 reads LGHDT; CDR2 reads YNNKEL (reference sequence). The ends were cut back, 1 base at V and 3 bases at J, with 16 bases in the middle. CDR3 size: 16 residues. CDR3 sequence reads: CASSQGSRELGYEQYF. CDR3 DNA: TGTGCCAGCAGCCAAGGTTCCCGGGAGCTGGGCTACGAGCAGTACTTC.

This clone came up once. The CDR3 spells CASGGQMNTEAFF. In DNA form, the CDR3 reads TGTGCCAGCGGGGGACAGATGAACACTGAAGCTTTCTTT. V and J are TRBV6-5 and TRBJ1-1; 7 nucleotides align to TRBD1. In germline, CDR1 is MNHEY, CDR2 SVGAGI. The CDR3 runs to 13 residues. V lost 8 bases, J lost 0 bases, and 3 bases stayed unmatched.

J is TRBJ1-1 and V is TRBV5-4; 7 bases line up with TRBD1. In germline, CDR1 is SGHNT, CDR2 YYREEE (reference sequence). This CDR3 spans 15 amino acids. J lost 3 bases, V lost 4 bases, and 9 bases had no gene match. CDR3 DNA: TGTGCCAGCAGCCAAAGGACAGGCGGGGACACTGAAGCTTTCTTT. Amino acids: CASSQRTGGDTEAFF.

CDR3 protein: CATSSYRSSYEQYF. DNA of the CDR3: TGTGCCACCAGCAGTTACAGGTCATCCTACGAGCAGTACTTC. V gene TRBV15 combines with J gene TRBJ2-7, with D possibly TRBD1 on 5 matching bases. Germline V CDR1 and CDR2: LNHNV, YYDKDF (reference sequence). The CDR3 spans 14 residues. Trimming removed 3 bases at V and 1 base at J, with 10 bases between.

The chain joins TRBV19 to TRBJ2-7, with 7 positions matching TRBD2. CDR3 length: 14 amino acids. Germline-derived CDR1 and CDR2 are LNHDA and SQIVND (reference sequence). Trimming at V came to 4 bases and at J to 3 bases, leaving 6 bases not matched to a gene. CDR3 in amino acids: CASSTSGGIYEQYF. The CDR3 coding sequence is TGTGCCAGTAGTACGTCGGGAGGTATCTACGAGCAGTACTTC.

The V call is TRBV3-1 (or the pseudogene TRBV3-2), the J call TRBJ2-1; the D gene is possibly TRBD2 (5 bases). Germline CDR1 and CDR2: LGHDT and YNNKEL (reference sequence). This CDR3 has 15 amino acids. Trimming stripped 0 bases from V and 0 bases from J, with 6 bases between. The CDR3 loop is CASSQDTSSYNEQFF. The CDR3 coding sequence is TGTGCCAGCAGCCAAGATACTAGCTCCTACAATGAGCAGTTCTTC.

This chain uses TRBV5-1 with TRBJ2-2; 10 nucleotides line up with TRBD1. The CDR3 has 17 amino acids. CDR1 and CDR2 from the germline V gene are SGHRS and YFSETQ. J was trimmed by 4 bases and V by 1 base; bases with no gene match: 7. The CDR3 sequence is CASSLSGQGSVTGELFF. In DNA, the CDR3 is TGCGCCAGCAGCTTGTCGGGACAGGGGTCGGTCACCGGGGAGCTGTTTTTT.

The rearrangement joins TRBV19 to TRBJ1-1; D might be TRBD1 (6 bases). The germline gives CDR1 LNHDA, CDR2 SQIVND (reference sequence). Between the trimmed V and J ends, which lost 5 bases and 2 bases, there was a span of 12 bases. This CDR3 is 14 amino acids long. The CDR3 DNA reads TGTGCCAGTAGTGTCCGGGACACTAACACTGAAGCTTTCTTT. Translating it yields CASSVRDTNTEAFF.

V gene TRBV3-1 (or the pseudogene TRBV3-2) combines with J gene TRBJ1-2; D possibly corresponds to TRBD1 (5 bases). CDR1 and CDR2 from the germline V gene are LGHDT and YNNKEL (reference sequence). This CDR3 region has 15 residues. V was cut by 4 bases and J by 4 bases, with 16 bases left in between. CDR3 in amino acids: CASSRGGGLIYGYTF. The CDR3 nucleotides read TGTGCCAGCAGCCGTGGGGGGGGACTCATCTATGGCTACACCTTC.

The genes are TRBV6-5 and TRBJ1-2; 7 nucleotides agree with TRBD1. The CDR3 covers 13 residues. V lost 7 bases and J lost 4; bases outside the gene matches: 6. Germline lookup yields CDR1 MNHEY and CDR2 SVGAGI. In nucleotides, the CDR3 is TGTGCCAGCAAAGGGGGCAGCTCCTATGGCTACACCTTC. As protein: CASKGGSSYGYTF.

This chain connects TRBV10-3 to TRBJ2-7; perhaps TRBD1 as D (6 bases). The CDR3 spans 17 residues. Germline V CDR1 and CDR2: ENHRY, SYGVKD. Trimming shortened V by 0 bases and J by 3 bases, and 18 bases separated the two germline ends. The CDR3 DNA reads TGTGCCATCAGTGAGTCGCTCGGGGCCTCAGGGGACTACGAGCAGTACTTC. It codes for CAISESLGASGDYEQYF.

The chain is built from TRBV6-5 and TRBJ2-6, with D uncertain. CDR3 length equals 15 residues. Trimming removed 6 bases from V and 5 bases from J, with 14 bases in between. Germline CDR1 MNHEY, CDR2 SVGAGI. CDR3 sequence (DNA): TGTGCCAGCAGCCTATCGAGAGGTCGGGCCAACGTCCTGACTTTC. Amino acids: CASSLSRGRANVLTF.

J is TRBJ2-2 and V is TRBV11-2; D is ambiguous. CDR1 SGHAT and CDR2 FQNNGV come from the germline V gene. The CDR3 length is 15 residues. V was pared by 5 bases and J by 2 bases, with 12 bases between. CDR3 DNA: TGTGCCAGCAGCCTTCTAGTGTCCAACACCGGGGAGCTGTTTTTT. It yields the protein CASSLLVSNTGELFF.

The rearrangement uses TRBV30 and TRBJ1-1, with D perhaps matching TRBD1 (6 bases). The germline V gene encodes CDR1 GTSNPN and CDR2 SVGIG (reference sequence). V shed 4 bases and J shed 2 bases, with 14 bases lying between them. CDR3 length: 14 residues. The CDR3 region has the DNA TGTGCCTGGAATACGGGCAGGGGTAACACTGAAGCTTTCTTT. Translation: CAWNTGRGNTEAFF.

The chain combines TRBV7-2 with TRBJ1-4; D is unclear. The V gene lost 1 base and the J gene lost 4 bases, with 7 bases spanning the gap. The germline V gene encodes CDR1 SGHTA and CDR2 FQGNSA. The CDR3 contains 14 residues. Here the CDR3 reads CASSLGRSNEKLFF. CDR3 in DNA: TGTGCCAGCAGCTTAGGACGGAGTAATGAAAAACTGTTTTTT.

This clone was found once. J is TRBJ1-1 and V is TRBV12-5; D is perhaps TRBD1 (5 bases). Deletions cut 0 bases from V and 5 bases from J, with 10 bases between. The CDR3 is 14 residues long. Germline assignment: CDR1 LGHNT and CDR2 FRNRAP. The CDR3 sequence is CASGLVPPGTEAFF. CDR3 nucleotide sequence: TGTGCTAGTGGTTTGGTACCCCCAGGGACTGAAGCTTTCTTT.

The chain uses TRBV30 and TRBJ2-5; TRBD1 aligns across 12 bases. The CDR3 is 14 amino acids. V lost 4 bases to trimming and J lost 3 bases; unmatched junction nucleotides: 3. Germline V CDR1 and CDR2: GTSNPN, SVGIG (reference sequence). In nucleotides, the CDR3 is TGTGCCTGGACGGGGACAGGGGGCGAAGAGACCCAGTACTTC. Its translation is CAWTGTGGEETQYF. The variable domain in full, with the rest retrieved from reference TRBV30 and TRBJ2-5, is SQTIHQWPATLVQPVGSPLSLECTVEGTSNPNLYWYRQAAGRGLQLLFYSVGIGQISSEVPQNLSASRPQDRQFILSSKKLLLSDSGFYLCAWTGTGGEETQYFGPGTRLLVL.

This chain joins TRBV9 and TRBJ2-2; a weak D match, TRBD1 (6 bases). The CDR3 sequence is 17 residues long. Trimming removed 1 base at V and 5 bases at J, with 18 bases between. Germline values: CDR1 SGDLS, CDR2 YYNGEE. The CDR3 loop reads CASSVNRDKVWTGELFF. The CDR3 coding sequence is TGTGCCAGCAGCGTAAACAGGGATAAGGTGTGGACCGGGGAGCTGTTTTTT.

V and J are TRBV11-2 and TRBJ2-7; possible D gene TRBD1, 6 bases. The germline V and J ends were trimmed by 5 bases and 6 bases, with 11 bases remaining between them. The CDR3 spans 12 residues. Germline V lookup: CDR1 SGHAT, CDR2 FQNNGV. CDR3 residues: CASSRTVGEQYF. CDR3 nucleotide sequence: TGTGCCAGCAGCCGGACAGTGGGCGAGCAGTACTTC.

This clone appeared a single time. The V and J genes are TRBV10-1 and TRBJ2-7; 7 bases fit TRBD1. Germline V CDR1 and CDR2: WNHNN, SYGVQD (reference sequence). The CDR3 loop spans 11 amino acids. The V segment lost 8 bases and the J segment 3 bases; nucleotides outside the gene matches: 1. The chain's CDR3 is CASGTDYEQYF. The CDR3 bases are TGCGCCAGCGGGACAGACTACGAGCAGTACTTC.

The chain carries TRBV7-2 and TRBJ1-2; D ambiguous. In germline, CDR1 is SGHTA, CDR2 FQGNSA. The V gene lost 6 bases and the J gene lost 8 bases, with 16 bases spanning the gap. CDR3 length equals 13 residues. The CDR3 protein is CASRLPGVGGYTF. The CDR3 DNA is TGTGCCAGCAGGCTCCCCGGGGTCGGGGGCTACACCTTC.

The gene calls are TRBV18 and TRBJ1-4, with TRBD1 as a possible D gene (5 bases). Trimming pared 3 bases from V and 8 bases from J, leaving 13 bases between. The CDR3 covers 14 residues. From germline, CDR1 is KGHSH and CDR2 LQKENI. The CDR3 nucleotides are TGTGCCAGCTCACCCGCAGGGTTCGGGGAAAAACTGTTTTTT. It specifies CASSPAGFGEKLFF.

CDR3 sequence reads: CASSKEVRGRGKDGYTF. In nucleotides, the CDR3 is TGTGCCAGCAGCAAAGAAGTACGGGGCAGGGGGAAAGATGGCTACACCTTC. V gene TRBV21-1 combines with J gene TRBJ1-2; TRBD1, the table's D call, lacks a check against the DNA. TRBV21-1 is a listed pseudogene. The CDR3 contains 17 residues.

The chain couples TRBV6-2 or TRBV6-3 to TRBJ2-1; the match to TRBD2 covers 8 bases. The ends lost 7 bases at V and 7 bases at J; junction bases unmatched: 12. The germline V gene has CDR1 MNHEY and CDR2 SVGEGT. CDR3 length: 15 residues. The CDR3 here is CASTPEEREINEQFF. As DNA, the CDR3 is TGTGCCAGCACCCCTGAGGAGCGGGAGATAAATGAGCAGTTCTTC.

There are a few counts of this clone. The chain joins TRBV7-2 to TRBJ2-1; tentative D call: TRBD2 (6 bases). Germline CDR1 is SGHTA and CDR2 is FQGNSA. With 4 bases removed from V and 7 bases from J, the gap between germline ends came to 17 bases. The CDR3 spans 15 residues. The CDR3 is CASSSNSGPQNEQFF. The DNA for the CDR3 is TGTGCCAGCAGCTCCAATAGCGGACCCCAGAATGAGCAGTTCTTC.

This sequence joins TRBV14 and TRBJ2-3; D possibly corresponds to TRBD1 (5 bases). Per germline, CDR1 SGHDN and CDR2 FVKESK. The CDR3 spans 17 residues. Trimming left V 1 base short and J 6 bases short, with 20 bases between. The CDR3 region is CASSQASGQGFCDTQYF. DNA for the CDR3: TGTGCCAGCAGCCAAGCCTCAGGGCAAGGGTTTTGCGATACGCAGTATTTT.

This rearrangement joins TRBV21-1 to TRBJ2-3; the table gives TRBD1 as D, unverified against the DNA. TRBV21-1 corresponds to a pseudogene. CDR3 size: 16 residues. The CDR3 DNA reads as TGTGCCAGCAGCTCTTATAGGGGATTTATGACAGATACGCAGTATTTT. Its protein is CASSSYRGFMTDTQYF.